The source of this TCR beta chain is a study of T cell clonality in common variable immunodeficiency. Study conclusions and caveats: In common variable immunodeficiency, TCR beta chains reportedly carried fewer deletions and N-nucleotide insertions.

Turning to this clone: Its target is not known. Read data end 3 residues before the CDR3 end; the end is taken from the germline J gene.

Some clones are missing from TCRdb's copy, which holds only in-frame ones; the method was immunoSEQ multiplex PCR. The sample includes fewer than 40,000 clones, none of them occurring once. Germline trimming cut 5 bases from V and 0 bases from J; bases unmatched to any gene: 5. The CDR3 sequence is 16 residues long. CDR1 is SSHAT and CDR2 is FNYEAQ in the germline V gene (reference sequence). The TCR was taken from a human donor with common variable immunodeficiency. The rearrangement joins TRBV7-7 to TRBJ2-2; TRBD2 aligns across 8 bases. The sample was peripheral blood mononuclear cells. CDR3 bases read: TGTGCCAGCAGCGTCGGGACTAGGCCGAACACCGGGGAG. Translating gives CASSVGTRPNTGE. The whole CDR3 region reads CASSVGTRPNTGELFF.